These T cell receptor beta chains were read from a single sample in a study of T cell repertoires in cytomegalovirus infection. The antigens these receptors bind are not known. MiXCR was run by TCRdb on the reads, yielding one entry per CDR3 protein. The sample has some 480,000 distinct CDR3 sequences, around 30% seen once. This sample comprised cultured PBMCs, obtained from culture after CMV antigen stimulation. The origin of the receptors is a human donor in good health (CMV status not recorded). Some clones in this sample may be carry-over from other donors' samples. The CDR3 runs from the conserved cysteine through the conserved F or W. Each record gives: clone size, J gene, V gene, D gene, CDR3 DNA, CDR3 protein. D genes are given only for firm matches. Clone size is given for some rows only: seen once, a few or many times, or a class if the clone is expanded.

abundance: .
j_gene: TRBJ1-2
v_gene: TRBV28
d_gene: .
CDR3nt: TGTGCCAGCAGCCCCCCTATAATCGGCTATGGCTACACCTTC
CDR3aa: CASSPPIIGYGYTF

abundance: .
j_gene: TRBJ2-7
v_gene: TRBV19
d_gene: TRBD2
CDR3nt: TGTGCCAGTAGTATCCGCGGGGGACTAGCGGGCGTGGACTACGAGCAGTACTTC
CDR3aa: CASSIRGGLAGVDYEQYF

abundance: .
j_gene: TRBJ2-2
v_gene: TRBV4-2
d_gene: TRBD2
CDR3nt: TGTGCCAGCAGCCATTCTAGCGGACAGAACACCGGGGAGCTGTTTTTT
CDR3aa: CASSHSSGQNTGELFF

abundance: many
j_gene: TRBJ2-1
v_gene: TRBV7-2
d_gene: TRBD2
CDR3nt: TGTGCCAGCAGCTTAGATGCAAGCGGGAGGGCTTTGGGGCAGTTCTTC
CDR3aa: CASSLDASGRALGQFF

abundance: .
j_gene: TRBJ2-5
v_gene: TRBV10-3
d_gene: .
CDR3nt: TGTGCCATCACCAGGGACACGCAAGAGACCCAGTACTTC
CDR3aa: CAITRDTQETQYF

abundance: .
j_gene: TRBJ2-1
v_gene: TRBV19
d_gene: TRBD1
CDR3nt: TGTGCCAGTAGTATTATTGGACAGGGGTCCTACAATGAGCAGTTCTTC
CDR3aa: CASSIIGQGSYNEQFF

abundance: .
j_gene: TRBJ1-1
v_gene: TRBV30
d_gene: .
CDR3nt: TGTGCCTGGAGTGTTTGGGGTGGTTTAGGAAACACTGAAGCTTTCTTT
CDR3aa: CAWSVWGGLGNTEAFF

abundance: few
j_gene: TRBJ2-3
v_gene: TRBV27
d_gene: .
CDR3nt: TGTGCCAGCAGTTCCCCTCAGGAATCAGATACGCAGTATTTT
CDR3aa: CASSSPQESDTQYF

abundance: few
j_gene: TRBJ1-5
v_gene: TRBV7-2
d_gene: .
CDR3nt: TGTGCCAGCAGCTTAGTAGGGGCAGGGTGGGATCAGCCCCAGCATTTT
CDR3aa: CASSLVGAGWDQPQHF

abundance: many
j_gene: TRBJ1-2
v_gene: TRBV7-2
d_gene: .
CDR3nt: TGTGCCAGCAGCTTAGGGACACTTGGCTACACCTTC
CDR3aa: CASSLGTLGYTF

abundance: .
j_gene: TRBJ2-1
v_gene: TRBV20-1
d_gene: TRBD2
CDR3nt: TGCAGTGCCACGCGGGAGGGCCCCTACAATGAGCAGTTCTTC
CDR3aa: CSATREGPYNEQFF

abundance: many
j_gene: TRBJ1-5
v_gene: TRBV28
d_gene: TRBD1
CDR3nt: TGTGCCAGCAGTTCCGGAGGGCAGGGGGCCAATCAGCCCCAGCATTTT
CDR3aa: CASSSGGQGANQPQHF

abundance: .
j_gene: TRBJ2-1
v_gene: TRBV6-6
d_gene: TRBD2
CDR3nt: TGTGCCAGCAGGCTAGCGGGAAGTCCCTACAATGAGCAGTTCTTC
CDR3aa: CASRLAGSPYNEQFF

abundance: .
j_gene: TRBJ2-6
v_gene: TRBV12-3/TRBV12-4
d_gene: .
CDR3nt: TGTGCCAGCAGTCTAGGGGACCCTGGGGCCAACGTCCTGACTTTC
CDR3aa: CASSLGDPGANVLTF

abundance: few
j_gene: TRBJ1-1
v_gene: TRBV7-2
d_gene: .
CDR3nt: TGTGCCAGCAGCTTAGCGATGGGGACACATGAAGCTTTCTTT
CDR3aa: CASSLAMGTHEAFF

abundance: few
j_gene: TRBJ1-2
v_gene: TRBV28
d_gene: .
CDR3nt: TGTGCCAGCAGTTCAGCGGGACAATTCTATGGCTACACCTTC
CDR3aa: CASSSAGQFYGYTF

abundance: few
j_gene: TRBJ2-2
v_gene: TRBV7-2
d_gene: .
CDR3nt: TGTGCCAGCAGCTTAGCAGGAATAGCCACTAGGGGAGAACCCGGGGAGCTGTTTTTT
CDR3aa: CASSLAGIATRGEPGELFF

abundance: few
j_gene: TRBJ2-5
v_gene: TRBV5-4
d_gene: .
CDR3nt: TGTGCCAGCAGCTTCCTAAGGCGGGTGCAAGAGACCCAGTACTTC
CDR3aa: CASSFLRRVQETQYF

abundance: few
j_gene: TRBJ2-3
v_gene: TRBV7-2
d_gene: .
CDR3nt: TGTGCCAGCAGCCCAAGGATGGCAGATACGCAGTATTTT
CDR3aa: CASSPRMADTQYF